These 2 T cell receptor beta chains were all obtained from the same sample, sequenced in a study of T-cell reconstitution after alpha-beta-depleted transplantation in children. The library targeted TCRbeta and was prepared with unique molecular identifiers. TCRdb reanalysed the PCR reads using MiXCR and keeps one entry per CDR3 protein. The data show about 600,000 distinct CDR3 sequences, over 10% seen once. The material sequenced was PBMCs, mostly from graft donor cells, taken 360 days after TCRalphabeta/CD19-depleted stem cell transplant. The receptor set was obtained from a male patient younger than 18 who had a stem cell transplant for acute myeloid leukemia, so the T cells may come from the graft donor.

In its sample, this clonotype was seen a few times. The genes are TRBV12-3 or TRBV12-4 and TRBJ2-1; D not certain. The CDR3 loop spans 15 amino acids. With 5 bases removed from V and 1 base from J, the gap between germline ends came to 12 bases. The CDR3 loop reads CASSRVGTSYNEQFF. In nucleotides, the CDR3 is TGTGCCAGCAGTAGGGTGGGTACTTCCTACAATGAGCAGTTCTTC.

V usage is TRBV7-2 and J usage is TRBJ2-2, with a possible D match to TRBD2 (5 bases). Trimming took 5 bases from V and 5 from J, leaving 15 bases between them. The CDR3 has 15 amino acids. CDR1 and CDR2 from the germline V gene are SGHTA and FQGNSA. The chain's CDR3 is CASSPIHGGTGELFF. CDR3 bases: TGTGCCAGCAGCCCCATTCATGGCGGGACCGGGGAGCTGTTTTTT.